One sample yielded the 5 T cell receptor beta chains listed below, sequenced in a study of TIL therapy for anti-PD-1-resistant metastatic lung cancer. The time point denotes: pre-treatment sample, taken before nivolumab and TIL therapy. The immunoSEQ assay was v3. TCRdb's copy holds only in-frame clones and misses some; the assay was immunoSEQ multiplex PCR. Of approximately 45,000 clones in the sample, around 80% were seen once. The sequencing used blood, collected at baseline. The receptors were sampled from a man aged 65 to 85 with non-small cell lung cancer.

This clone was seen once. The chain is built from TRBV29-1 and TRBJ2-3; TRBD1 agrees at 7 bases. Trimming removed 4 bases from V and 5 bases from J; junction bases left unmatched: 6. Germline V lookup: CDR1 SQVTM, CDR2 ANQGSEA. CDR3 size: 13 residues. The CDR3 sequence: CSVGRTGLDTQYF. CDR3 in DNA: TGCAGCGTTGGACGGACAGGACTAGATACGCAGTATTTT.

V usage is TRBV6-5 and J usage is TRBJ1-5; no clear D gene. The CDR3 sequence is 14 residues long. V dropped 2 bases and J dropped 7 bases, with 12 bases sitting between them. The V gene's germline CDR1 is MNHEY and CDR2 SVGAGI. CDR3 amino acids: CASSYGRKGQPQHF. CDR3 sequence (DNA): TGTGCCAGCAGTTACGGCAGGAAAGGGCAGCCCCAGCATTTT.

Here the CDR3 reads CASSVGTHVNEQFF. The CDR3 region has the DNA TGTGCCAGCAGCGTAGGGACCCATGTAAATGAGCAGTTCTTC. The chain has TRBV9 and TRBJ2-1, with no clear D. Germline CDR1 and CDR2: SGDLS and YYNGEE. CDR3 length equals 14 residues. Trimming left V 0 bases short and J 7 bases short, with 11 bases between.

CDR3 DNA sequence: TGTGCCAGTAGTATAGCGGCCCCGCTAGCGGGAGTTTCCACAGATACGCAGTATTTT. It encodes CASSIAAPLAGVSTDTQYF. The V call is TRBV19, the J call TRBJ2-3; TRBD2 aligns across 10 bases. Germline values: CDR1 LNHDA, CDR2 SQIVND (reference sequence). The junction had 12 bases not matched to a gene; V was cut back by 1 base and J by 2 bases. The CDR3 is made up of 19 amino acids.

The chain carries TRBV7-2 and TRBJ1-5, with D uncertain. This CDR3 spans 18 amino acids. V was trimmed by 1 base and J by 0 bases, leaving 16 bases between them. Per germline, CDR1 SGHTA and CDR2 FQGNSA. CDR3 in DNA: TGTGCCAGCAGCTTAGAGGCGTTAGGGAGCTATAGCAATCAGCCCCAGCATTTT. Protein product: CASSLEALGSYSNQPQHF.